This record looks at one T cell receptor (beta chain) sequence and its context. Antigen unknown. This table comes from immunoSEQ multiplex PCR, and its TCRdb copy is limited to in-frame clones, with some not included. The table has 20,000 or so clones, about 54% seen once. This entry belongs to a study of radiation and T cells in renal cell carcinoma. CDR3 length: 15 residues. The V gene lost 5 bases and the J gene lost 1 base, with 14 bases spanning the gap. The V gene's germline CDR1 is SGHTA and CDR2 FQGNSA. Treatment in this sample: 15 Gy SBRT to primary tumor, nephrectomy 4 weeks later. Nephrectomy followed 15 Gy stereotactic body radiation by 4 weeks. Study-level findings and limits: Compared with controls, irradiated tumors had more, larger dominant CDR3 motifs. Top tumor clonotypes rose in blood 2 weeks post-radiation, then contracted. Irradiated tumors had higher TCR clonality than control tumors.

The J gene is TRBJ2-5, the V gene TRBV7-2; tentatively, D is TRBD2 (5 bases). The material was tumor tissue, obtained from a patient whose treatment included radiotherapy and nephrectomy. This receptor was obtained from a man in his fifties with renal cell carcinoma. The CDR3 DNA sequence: TGTGCCAGCAGCCACGGAGGACGGATCCAAGAGACCCAGTACTTC. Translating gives CASSHGGRIQETQYF.